The 32 T cell receptor beta chains listed next were all sequenced from one sample in a study of T cell responses to AZD1222 COVID-19 vaccine. Assay: immunoSEQ multiplex PCR; the TCRdb copy retains only in-frame clones and omits some. The sample has around 99,000 clones, 90% to 95% seen once; the top ten hold roughly a fifth. Sequenced here: peripheral blood, sampled on day 0 of AZD1222 vaccination. These receptors originate from an adult in good health.

This clone was picked up one time. The chain employs TRBV7-2 and TRBJ2-1; the D is unclear. The CDR3 has 10 amino acids. V lost 8 bases and J 5 bases, leaving 4 bases between the germline ends. The germline CDR1 and CDR2 sequences are SGHTA and FQGNSA. CDR3 nucleotides: TGTGCCAGCGGGGACAATGAGCAGTTCTTC. Its translation: CASGDNEQFF.

The V call is TRBV7-9, the J call TRBJ2-7, with 10 positions matching TRBD1. The length of the CDR3 is 12 residues. The germline CDR1 and CDR2 sequences are SEHNR and FQNEAQ (reference sequence). The ends lost 8 bases at V and 7 bases at J; junction bases unmatched: 5. CDR3 in amino acids: CASGTGVGEQYF. CDR3 coding DNA: TGTGCCAGCGGGACAGGGGTCGGAGAGCAGTACTTC.

DNA for the CDR3: TGTGCCAGTAGTCTGACAGGGGAATTACATGGCTACACCTTC. Translated: CASSLTGELHGYTF. J is TRBJ1-2 and V is TRBV19, with 8 positions matching TRBD1. The CDR3 is 14 residues long. Germline CDR1 LNHDA, CDR2 SQIVND (reference sequence). V trimming: 5 bases; J trimming: 6 bases; junction bases outside the gene matches: 8.

V is TRBV7-8 and J is TRBJ1-1; D is unresolved. Germline V gene data show CDR1 as SGHVS and CDR2 as FQNEAQ. The V end lost 2 bases, the J end lost 4 bases, and 11 bases lay between the germline ends. The CDR3 has 14 residues. For the CDR3, the DNA is TGTGCCAGCAGCTTACTTACGGGGAGCACTGAAGCTTTCTTT. The encoded protein is CASSLLTGSTEAFF. Full variable domain (missing parts from reference TRBV7-8 and TRBJ1-1): GAGVSQSPRYKVAKRGQDVALRCDPISGHVSLFWYQQALGQGPEFLTYFQNEAQLDKSGLPSDRFFAERPEGSVSTLKIQRTQQEDSAVYLCASSLLTGSTEAFFGQGTRLTVV.

This chain joins TRBV24-1 and TRBJ1-2; no reliable D call. This CDR3 has 15 amino acids. V was clipped by 0 bases and J by 4 bases, with 11 bases between them. Germline V gene data show CDR1 as KGHDR and CDR2 as SFDVKD. DNA of the CDR3: TGTGCCACCAGTGATTTGAGGAGGCCTATCTATGGCTACACCTTC. It yields the protein CATSDLRRPIYGYTF.

The V and J genes are TRBV29-1 and TRBJ2-2; 14 nucleotides line up with TRBD2. Trimming took 6 bases from V and 6 from J; bases not matched to a gene: 6. Per the germline V gene, CDR1 is SQVTM and CDR2 is ANQGSEA. CDR3 length: 15 amino acids. CDR3 bases: TGCAGCGTGGCGACTAGCGGGGGGGCATCCGGGGAGCTGTTTTTT. It is translated as CSVATSGGASGELFF.

The chain combines TRBV4-1 with TRBJ1-1; perhaps TRBD1 as D (5 bases). This CDR3 is 13 amino acids long. V gave up 4 bases and J gave up 7 bases, with 13 bases separating them. Germline CDR1 and CDR2: MGHRA and YSYEKL. CDR3: CASSLPGRHEAFF. The CDR3 DNA follows: TGCGCCAGCAGCCTTCCGGGACGGCATGAAGCTTTCTTT.

The rearrangement links TRBV29-1 to TRBJ1-1; TRBD1 matches 7 bases. V lost 7 bases and J lost 0; bases outside the gene matches: 5. This CDR3 is built from 13 residues. CDR1 is SQVTM, CDR2 ANQGSEA, per germline. Here the CDR3 DNA reads TGCAGCGCTGAGACAGGGATGAACACTGAAGCTTTCTTT. As protein: CSAETGMNTEAFF. The whole variable domain, remainder taken from reference TRBV29-1 and TRBJ1-1, is SAVISQKPSRDICQRGTSLTIQCQVDSQVTMMFWYRQQPGQSLTLIATANQGSEATYESGFVIDKFPISRPNLTFSTLTVSNMSPEDSSIYLCSAETGMNTEAFFGQGTRLTVV.

CDR3 DNA sequence: TGTGCCAGCAGCTTAGTAACAGGGGATTTGGGTTCACCCCTCCACTTT. It translates to CASSLVTGDLGSPLHF. This sequence joins TRBV11-2 and TRBJ1-6, with 7 bases aligning to TRBD1. CDR3 length equals 16 residues. Trimming cost V 1 base and J 9 bases; bases outside gene matches: 9. Germline CDR1 and CDR2: SGHAT and FQNNGV.

The chain recombines TRBV19 with TRBJ2-7; D uncertain. The V gene lost 3 bases and the J gene lost 3 bases, with 12 bases spanning the gap. CDR1 is LNHDA, CDR2 SQIVND, per germline (reference sequence). This CDR3 comprises 14 residues. The CDR3 is CASSIAGRGYEQYF. CDR3 in DNA: TGTGCCAGTAGTATTGCCGGCCGCGGCTACGAGCAGTACTTC. The whole variable domain, filled in from reference TRBV19 and TRBJ2-7, reads DGGITQSPKYLFRKEGQNVTLSCEQNLNHDAMYWYRQDPGQGLRLIYYSQIVNDFQKGDIAEGYSVSREKKESFPLTVTSAQKNPTAFYLCASSIAGRGYEQYFGPGTRLTVT.

This clone was observed once. The chain recombines TRBV7-3 with TRBJ1-5; D might be TRBD1 (5 bases). The CDR3 is 14 residues long. V was trimmed by 0 bases and J by 6 bases, leaving 9 bases between them. Germline values: CDR1 SGHTA, CDR2 FQGTGA. The CDR3 DNA is TGTGCCAGCAGCTTAACGTCCGGGGGTCAGCCCCAGCATTTT. It yields the protein CASSLTSGGQPQHF.

The chain joins TRBV5-1 to TRBJ1-6; tentative D call: TRBD1 (5 bases). CDR1 SGHRS and CDR2 YFSETQ come from the germline V gene. CDR3 length: 14 residues. V lost 5 bases to trimming and J lost 7 bases, with 13 bases between them. This CDR3 is CASSSRDGNSPLHF. CDR3 nucleotides: TGCGCCAGCAGTTCCCGGGACGGCAATTCACCCCTCCACTTT.

This chain links TRBV15 with TRBJ1-5, with 9 positions matching TRBD1. J lost 4 bases, V lost 5 bases, and 12 bases had no gene match. CDR1 and CDR2 from the germline V gene are LNHNV and YYDKDF (reference sequence). This CDR3 is 17 amino acids long. CDR3 nucleotides: TGTGCCACCAGCTCTGGGGGAGGGACAGGGCAAAATCAGCCCCAGCATTTT. This sequence encodes CATSSGGGTGQNQPQHF.

The CDR3, as DNA: TGCGCCAGCAGCCCAGGGACAGGGGCCGTCGGGGGGCAGTACTTC. This codes for CASSPGTGAVGGQYF. The V call is TRBV5-1, the J call TRBJ2-7, with TRBD1 matching 10 bases. CDR3 length: 15 residues. From germline, CDR1 is SGHRS and CDR2 YFSETQ. Trimming removed 4 bases from V and 9 bases from J; junction bases left unmatched: 13.

This chain connects TRBV10-3 to TRBJ1-2; unclear D gene. The CDR3 is 12 residues long. The V end was cut by 8 bases, the J end by 3 bases, with 10 bases between. Germline CDR1 and CDR2: ENHRY and SYGVKD. The CDR3 region is CAIATADYGYTF. The CDR3 DNA sequence: TGTGCCATCGCTACGGCAGACTATGGCTACACCTTC.

This sequence joins TRBV4-2 and TRBJ1-2; TRBD1 might be the D (5 bases). Trimming shortened V by 6 bases and J by 7 bases, and 18 bases separated the two germline ends. The CDR3 spans 14 residues. From germline, CDR1 is LGHNA and CDR2 YNFKEQ. The CDR3 DNA reads TGTGCCAGCAGGGACGACAGTGGGATTGGTGGCTACACCTTC. The encoded protein is CASRDDSGIGGYTF.

This chain connects TRBV4-1 to TRBJ2-2; D gene unclear. Per the germline V gene, CDR1 is MGHRA and CDR2 is YSYEKL. The CDR3 has 16 amino acids. The ends were cut back, 0 bases at V and 5 bases at J, with 13 bases in the middle. The CDR3 here is CASSQEVGLGTGELFF. For the CDR3, the DNA is TGCGCCAGCAGCCAAGAAGTCGGTTTGGGGACCGGGGAGCTGTTTTTT.

The J gene is TRBJ2-7, the V gene TRBV3-1 (or the pseudogene TRBV3-2), with 7 bases lining up with TRBD1. With V trimmed by 4 bases and J by 5 bases, 11 bases remained unmatched. The germline V gene encodes CDR1 LGHDT and CDR2 YNNKEL (reference sequence). The CDR3 sequence is 15 residues long. The CDR3 loop reads CASSLGQEFINEQYF. The CDR3 DNA sequence: TGTGCCAGCAGCCTTGGACAGGAGTTTATCAACGAGCAGTACTTC.

V is TRBV6-2 or TRBV6-3 and J is TRBJ1-5; D not certain. The germline V gene encodes CDR1 MNHEY and CDR2 SVGEGT. This CDR3 is 13 amino acids long. V was clipped by 0 bases and J by 3 bases, with 3 bases between them. CDR3 coding DNA: TGTGCCAGCAGTTACTCAGTCAATCAGCCCCAGCATTTT. It specifies CASSYSVNQPQHF.

This rearrangement joins TRBV30 to TRBJ1-1; D gene ambiguous. The CDR3 loop spans 12 amino acids. V was pared by 3 bases and J by 4 bases, with 9 bases between. Germline V gene sequence: CDR1 GTSNPN, CDR2 SVGIG (reference sequence). The CDR3 DNA follows: TGTGCCTGGAGCGACGAATTCACTGAAGCTTTCTTT. This gives the protein CAWSDEFTEAFF.

This rearrangement joins TRBV2 to TRBJ1-1, with D unclear. In germline, CDR1 is SNHLY, CDR2 FYNNEI. The CDR3 is made up of 13 amino acids. The ends were cut back, 0 bases at V and 6 bases at J, with 8 bases in the middle. This CDR3 reads CASSEATAPEAFF. In DNA, the CDR3 is TGTGCCAGCAGTGAAGCTACGGCTCCTGAAGCTTTCTTT.

This clone was found once. The CDR3 is CASSTLAGGPYEQYF. For the CDR3, the DNA is TGTGCCAGCTCAACACTAGCGGGGGGCCCCTACGAGCAGTACTTC. The rearrangement uses TRBV18 and TRBJ2-7; 12 bases map to TRBD2. The V gene's germline CDR1 is KGHSH and CDR2 LQKENI. The CDR3 sequence is 15 residues long. V lost 5 bases to trimming and J lost 2 bases; unmatched junction nucleotides: 4.

The J gene is TRBJ1-1, the V gene TRBV6-1; a possible D gene is TRBD1 (5 bases). Germline assignment: CDR1 MNHNS and CDR2 SASEGT. The CDR3 is 14 amino acids. V was cut by 1 base and J by 11 bases, with 17 bases left in between. CDR3 DNA: TGTGCCAGCAGTGAAGGGGAGGGGACTGTTGGGGCTTTCTTT. Residues: CASSEGEGTVGAFF.

The rearrangement joins TRBV11-2 to TRBJ2-3; 9 bases map to TRBD1. Germline lookup yields CDR1 SGHAT and CDR2 FQNNGV. Trimming at V came to 1 base and at J to 2 bases, leaving 10 bases not matched to a gene. The CDR3 loop spans 18 amino acids. The CDR3 protein is CASSLGVLGDRDTDTQYF. CDR3 DNA sequence: TGTGCCAGCAGCTTAGGGGTGTTGGGGGACAGGGACACAGATACGCAGTATTTT.

The chain links TRBV7-9 to TRBJ1-4; D may be TRBD1 (5 bases). Germline V lookup: CDR1 SEHNR, CDR2 FQNEAQ (reference sequence). This CDR3 region has 14 residues. Trimming stripped 6 bases from V and 10 bases from J, with 18 bases between. The CDR3 coding sequence is TGTGCCAGCAGTTTACGAGGGACGGGCGGAAAACTGTTTTTT. This translates into CASSLRGTGGKLFF. The full variable domain, rest sourced from reference TRBV7-9 and TRBJ1-4, is DTGVSQNPRHKITKRGQNVTFRCDPISEHNRLYWYRQTLGQGPEFLTYFQNEAQLEKSRLLSDRFSAERPKGSFSTLEIQRTEQGDSAMYLCASSLRGTGGKLFFGSGTQLSVL.

The rearrangement uses TRBV5-1 and TRBJ1-6, with TRBD1 matching over 10 bases. The CDR3 runs 17 residues. The germline gives CDR1 SGHRS, CDR2 YFSETQ. V dropped 0 bases and J dropped 8; count of bases not matched to a gene: 8. CDR3: CASSLGLGGTGDSPLHF. In nucleotides, the CDR3 is TGCGCCAGCAGCTTGGGCTTAGGAGGGACAGGGGATTCACCCCTCCACTTT.

The rearrangement links TRBV5-1 to TRBJ1-2; D gene ambiguous. The CDR3 has 13 amino acids. V lost 0 bases, J lost 5 bases, and 8 bases lay in between. The V gene's germline CDR1 is SGHRS and CDR2 YFSETQ. The CDR3 loop reads CASSLGGWYGYTF. The CDR3 coding sequence is TGCGCCAGCAGCTTGGGGGGATGGTATGGCTACACCTTC.

The chain employs TRBV9 and TRBJ1-3; maybe TRBD1 (5 bases). Germline V CDR1 and CDR2: SGDLS, YYNGEE. V was pared by 0 bases and J by 4 bases, with 23 bases between. The CDR3 consists of 19 residues. This chain's CDR3 is CASSVDPTGGGDSGNTIYF. CDR3 DNA sequence: TGTGCCAGCAGCGTAGATCCGACCGGCGGGGGGGATTCCGGAAACACCATATATTTT.

The V call is TRBV12-3 or TRBV12-4, the J call TRBJ1-5; no definite D call. V was pared by 5 bases and J by 5 bases, with 10 bases between. This CDR3 has 13 amino acids. The CDR3 sequence is CASSQDRDQPQHF. The CDR3 bases are TGTGCCAGCAGTCAAGACCGGGATCAGCCCCAGCATTTT.

V is TRBV7-3 and J is TRBJ2-5; D perhaps matches TRBD2 (5 bases). V was pared by 6 bases and J by 5 bases, with 22 bases between. The length of the CDR3 is 16 residues. Germline lookup yields CDR1 SGHTA and CDR2 FQGTGA. CDR3: CASRGSARGSGETQYF. The CDR3 DNA reads as TGTGCCAGCAGGGGGAGTGCTCGGGGTTCGGGCGAGACCCAGTACTTC. The full variable domain, in which reference TRBV7-3 and TRBJ2-5 provide the parts outside the CDR3, is GAGVSQTPSNKVTEKGKYVELRCDPISGHTALYWYRQSLGQGPEFLIYFQGTGAADDSGLPNDRFFAVRPEGSVSTLKIQRTERGDSAVYLCASRGSARGSGETQYFGPGTRLLVL.

This chain uses TRBV7-7 with TRBJ2-5; D perhaps matches TRBD1 (6 bases). Germline CDR1 is SSHAT and CDR2 is FNYEAQ (reference sequence). CDR3 length: 13 amino acids. V was pared by 2 bases and J by 3 bases, with 7 bases between. CDR3 loop: CASSLRGKETQYF. CDR3 sequence (DNA): TGTGCCAGCAGCTTAAGGGGGAAAGAGACCCAGTACTTC.

V is TRBV19 and J is TRBJ2-2, with 10 bases matching TRBD2. Losses at the gene ends were 10 bases for V and 3 bases for J; bases not matched to a gene: 17. Germline V gives CDR1 LNHDA, CDR2 SQIVND (reference sequence). There are 18 residues in the CDR3. CDR3 loop: CATPRPGLAGAYTGELFF. The CDR3 nucleotides read TGTGCCACCCCCCGACCGGGGCTAGCGGGGGCCTACACCGGGGAGCTGTTTTTT.